This T cell receptor beta chain comes out of a study of control samples from healthy donors and cancer patients. Generated by immunoSEQ multiplex PCR, the TCRdb table keeps only in-frame clones and is missing some. The data contain around 20,000 clones, approximately 82% of them seen just once; the ten biggest clones take up 29%. The origin of this receptor is an elderly man with head and neck cancer. Sequencing used PBMCs.

CDR3 sequence reads: CATSRDLENTEAFF. CDR3 nucleotides: TGTGCCACCAGCAGAGATCTGGAGAACACTGAAGCTTTCTTT. V usage is TRBV15 and J usage is TRBJ1-1; D call uncertain. The germline V gene encodes CDR1 LNHNV and CDR2 YYDKDF (reference sequence). The V and J ends lost 0 bases and 1 base respectively, with 6 bases between them. The CDR3 totals 14 residues.